This T cell receptor beta chain was recovered during a study of blood T cell repertoires in COVID-19. Turning to the study itself: Both acute and convalescent COVID-19 samples were obtained from the United States, Italy and Spain. From T cells, B-cell-depleted T cells, or PBMCs came the material, which was cDNA or gDNA.

Under the authors' procedure: Using reference gene primer amplification, nucleated cell counts were estimated. Measured with immunoSEQ multiplex PCR; TCRdb has only the in-frame clones, and not every one. V and J calls plus clone size are reproduced from that table; the DNA served to infer D and trimming. The profile shows 45,000 to 70,000 clones, around 87% of them singletons. This CDR3 contains 14 residues. V was clipped by 1 base and J by 9 bases; unmatched bases: 6. Germline V gives CDR1 LGHNT, CDR2 FRNRAP. Patients in Seattle were enrolled during active infection, then followed longitudinally. The TCR comes from an elderly woman with COVID-19, enrolled during active disease. The gene calls are TRBV12-5 and TRBJ2-1; 7 bases map to TRBD2. Sample: peripheral blood. DNA for the CDR3: TGTGCTAGTGGTTTGGCATCTGGGACTATTGAGCAGTTCTTC. This gives the protein CASGLASGTIEQFF.